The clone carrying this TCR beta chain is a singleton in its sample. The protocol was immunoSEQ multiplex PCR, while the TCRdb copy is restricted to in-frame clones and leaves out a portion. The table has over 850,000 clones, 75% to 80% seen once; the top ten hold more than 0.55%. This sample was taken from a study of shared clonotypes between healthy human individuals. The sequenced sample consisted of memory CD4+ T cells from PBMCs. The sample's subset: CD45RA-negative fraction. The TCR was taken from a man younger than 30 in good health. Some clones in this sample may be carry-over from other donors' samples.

CDR3 sequence reads: CASATLQETQYF. The CDR3 coding sequence is TGTGCAAGCGCCACCTTACAAGAGACCCAGTACTTC. The V and J genes are TRBV28 and TRBJ2-5, with unresolved D. From germline, CDR1 is MDHEN and CDR2 SYDVKM. This CDR3 spans 12 amino acids.